What follows describes a single T cell receptor (beta chain). This clonotype came up a few times. Its antigen has not been determined. No clone much larger than this one lies a single base away; base qualities are absent. The data are from a study of blood T cells in healthy people across ages (dated by TCRdb to between 2014 and 2016). Some background on the complete study: In model experiments, template switching captured about one uniquely barcoded TCR beta cDNA molecule for every two T cells. Using deep sequencing normalized with unique cDNA molecular identifiers, the study measured how TCR beta repertoire diversity changes with age. The donors were split into four age groups: young (average 16 years), middle-aged (39), aged (approximately 59) and long-lived (roughly 80). To avoid experimental bias, donors of different ages were spread randomly across the sequencing lanes. For two donors (one aged 18 to 29 and one aged 80 or older), the study analyzed two additional independent replicas of 1 million unique cDNA reads from the same blood draw. Study-wide findings and limitations: Conclusive comparison of naive and antigen-experienced compartments was prevented by the profiling of bulk unsorted PBMCs. As age increased, observed TCR beta diversity per million T cells dropped in a roughly linear way, and a significant reduction was already evident by age about 40. The percentage of naive T cells measured by flow cytometry correlated strongly with observed TCR beta diversity. The long-lived group showed more naive CD4+ T cells, fewer expanded clones and increased TCR diversity than the aged group, suggesting age selection. Estimates of total diversity based on one million sequenced T cells were regarded as lower bounds and as underestimates. Donor CMV infection status was unknown, potentially confounding age-related changes in expanded clonotypes.

Library preparation employed 5' RACE. The sample was run on an Illumina HiSeq 2500. A second 7 to 11 cycle PCR used a sample-barcoded 5' primer and a J-beta primer mix. Each TCR beta cDNA molecule received a unique molecular identifier from a template-switch 5' adaptor carrying 12 random nucleotides. Each sample yielded at least 3 million CDR3-containing paired-end reads. The Mint cDNA synthesis kit, primed by a TRBC-specific oligonucleotide, was used to synthesize first-strand cDNA from all RNA. After uracil-DNA glycosylase treatment, a first 18-cycle PCR used universal primers M1SS and BC2_uni_R on all cDNA. For the original study's pipeline: For normalization, 1 million high-quality reads, each with a distinct molecular identifier, were randomly selected from each sample. Instead of being binned into consensus sequences, reads with shared molecular identifiers were discarded. MiTCR, run with a Q25 quality threshold and the strictest error-elimination algorithm, handled CDR3 identification, clonotype clustering and error correction. A nonparametric unseen species model with Euler transformation was used to estimate a lower bound on total TCR beta diversity. TCRdb trimmed the raw reads at Q25, called clones with MiXCR and kept productive beta chains. Merged by CDR3 protein, the rows form single entries marked with the most common genes and DNA. The V and J calls and clone size come from TCRdb's table, not from the authors' own analysis. In all, the sample holds some 1.5 million distinct CDR3 sequences, and over 25% of those were seen once. The biggest ten clones account for less than 9.5% of the sample.

The donors were 40 or so Caucasian individuals from Russia, aged about 6 to 100 years, who were systemically healthy. Each donor gave around 9.9 milliliters of peripheral blood, collected into EDTA-treated Vacutainer tubes. PBMCs were isolated by Ficoll-Paque density-gradient centrifugation, with at least 6 million obtained per sample. Trizol reagent was used to extract total RNA from PBMCs, with at least 5 micrograms per sample. Naive CD45RAhigh/CD27high T cell percentages were measured by flow cytometry on a PBMC aliquot from every donor. The germline V gene (reference sequence) supplies CDR1 DFQATT and CDR2 SNEGSKA. V loses 0 bases, J loses 1 base, and the germline ends lie 8 bases apart. The cysteine opens and the phenylalanine closes a CDR3 of 14 amino acids. The entry retains the CDR3 DNA only, 42 bases that are in frame from base 1.

The chain uses TRBV20-1 and TRBJ2-3; a tentative D match to TRBD1 spans 6 bases. This TCR was recovered from a woman in her twenties or thirties in good health. Sequencing used blood. CDR3 loop: CSARDEGGTDTQYF. In nucleotide form, the sequence is TGCAGTGCTAGAGACGAGGGGGGCACAGATACGCAGTATTTT.